Each of the 7 T cell receptor beta chains below was sequenced from the same sample in a study of blood T cell repertoires in COVID-19. Sequencing was performed with immunoSEQ multiplex PCR; in TCRdb, only in-frame clones are kept and a portion is missing. The repertoire consists of under 450,000 clones, with about 90% occurring once and the leading ten covering 2.5% to 3%. Specimen: PBMCs or T cells enriched from blood (not recorded which). Receptors originate from a woman younger than 45 who had recovered from COVID-19.

The chain has TRBV4-1 and TRBJ1-1; TRBD1 aligns across 12 bases. With 6 bases clipped from V and 1 base from J, the junction kept 15 bases outside the gene matches. The CDR3 is 19 residues long. Per germline, CDR1 MGHRA and CDR2 YSYEKL. The CDR3 nucleotides are TGCGCCAGCAGGCCTCTCCCCGGGACAGGGGGCGCAAAGAACACTGAAGCTTTCTTT. This encodes CASRPLPGTGGAKNTEAFF.

This clone was seen only once. The rearrangement links TRBV27 to TRBJ1-5; D might be TRBD1 (5 bases). The V gene's germline CDR1 is MNHEY and CDR2 SMNVEV (reference sequence). The V gene lost 5 bases and the J gene lost 5 bases, with 19 bases spanning the gap. CDR3 length: 16 amino acids. The CDR3 DNA reads TGTGCCAGCAGTCCTCAGGGTCCCGATTCTTATCAGCCCCAGCATTTT. Protein sequence: CASSPQGPDSYQPQHF.

The chain employs TRBV3-1 (or the pseudogene TRBV3-2) and TRBJ2-3, with 9 positions matching TRBD2. CDR1 and CDR2 from the germline V gene are LGHDT and YNNKEL (reference sequence). J was trimmed by 0 bases and V by 3 bases; bases with no gene match: 13. The CDR3 has 19 residues. This chain's CDR3 is CASSQPPYQRGDSTDTQYF. The CDR3 DNA is TGTGCCAGCAGCCAGCCACCCTACCAGCGGGGGGACAGCACAGATACGCAGTATTTT.

The chain carries TRBV29-1 and TRBJ2-7; possibly TRBD2 for D (7 bases). Germline lookup yields CDR1 SQVTM and CDR2 ANQGSEA. The CDR3 covers 13 residues. V was clipped by 4 bases and J by 3 bases, with 13 bases between them. The CDR3 DNA reads TGCAGCGTTGGAGGGGGGGGCCACTACGAGCAGTACTTC. Its protein product is CSVGGGGHYEQYF.

The genes are TRBV18 and TRBJ2-6, with D possibly matching TRBD1 (6 bases). Trimming shortened V by 2 bases and J by 3 bases, and 23 bases separated the two germline ends. Looked up from germline, CDR1 is KGHSH and CDR2 is LQKENI. The CDR3 loop spans 20 amino acids. The DNA of the CDR3 is TGTGCCAGCTCACCATTCGCGCCGGACAGTTTTTTGGATGGGGCCAACGTCCTGACTTTC. This encodes CASSPFAPDSFLDGANVLTF.

This clone was counted only a few times. The chain employs TRBV2 and TRBJ1-1; a possible D gene is TRBD1 (6 bases). The V end lost 6 bases, the J end lost 0 bases, and 14 bases lay between the germline ends. This CDR3 has 15 residues. Germline CDR1 SNHLY, CDR2 FYNNEI. CDR3 protein: CASRDRGFLNTEAFF. The CDR3 DNA reads as TGTGCCAGCAGGGACAGAGGTTTTTTGAACACTGAAGCTTTCTTT.

The chain joins TRBV10-3 to TRBJ2-3; 8 bases are a match to TRBD2. This CDR3 spans 14 amino acids. The V gene end was trimmed by 6 bases and the J gene end by 2 bases; junction bases not matched to a gene: 4. From germline, CDR1 is ENHRY and CDR2 SYGVKD. CDR3 in DNA: TGTGCCATCAGCCTAGCGGGCTACACAGATACGCAGTATTTT. It yields the protein CAISLAGYTDTQYF.